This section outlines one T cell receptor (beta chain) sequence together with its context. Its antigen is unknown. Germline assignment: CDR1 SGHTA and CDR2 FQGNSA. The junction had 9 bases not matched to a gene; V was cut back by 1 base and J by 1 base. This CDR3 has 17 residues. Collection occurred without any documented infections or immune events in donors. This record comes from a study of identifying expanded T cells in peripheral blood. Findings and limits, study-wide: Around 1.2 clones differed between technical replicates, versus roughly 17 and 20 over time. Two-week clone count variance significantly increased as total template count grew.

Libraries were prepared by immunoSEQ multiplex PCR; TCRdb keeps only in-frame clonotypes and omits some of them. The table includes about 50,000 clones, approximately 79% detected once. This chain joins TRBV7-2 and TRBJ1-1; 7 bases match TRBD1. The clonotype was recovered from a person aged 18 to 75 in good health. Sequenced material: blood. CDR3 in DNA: TGTGCCAGCAGCTTAGTGGGACAGAGAAGGAGGAACACTGAAGCTTTCTTT. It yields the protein CASSLVGQRRRNTEAFF.